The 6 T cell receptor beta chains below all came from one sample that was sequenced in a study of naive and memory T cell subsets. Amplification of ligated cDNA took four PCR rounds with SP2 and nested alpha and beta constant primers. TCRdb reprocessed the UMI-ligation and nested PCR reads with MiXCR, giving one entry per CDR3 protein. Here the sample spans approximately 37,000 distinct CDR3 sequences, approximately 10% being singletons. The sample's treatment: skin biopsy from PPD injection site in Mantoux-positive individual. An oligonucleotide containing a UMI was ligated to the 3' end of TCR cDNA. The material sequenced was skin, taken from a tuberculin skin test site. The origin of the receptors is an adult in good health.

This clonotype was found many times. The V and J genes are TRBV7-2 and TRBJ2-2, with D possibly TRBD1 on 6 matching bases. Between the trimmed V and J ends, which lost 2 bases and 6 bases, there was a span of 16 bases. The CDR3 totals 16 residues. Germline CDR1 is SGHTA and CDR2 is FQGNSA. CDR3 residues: CASSLQGRVVAGELFF. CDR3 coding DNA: TGTGCCAGCAGCTTACAGGGGCGGGTAGTAGCCGGGGAGCTGTTTTTT.

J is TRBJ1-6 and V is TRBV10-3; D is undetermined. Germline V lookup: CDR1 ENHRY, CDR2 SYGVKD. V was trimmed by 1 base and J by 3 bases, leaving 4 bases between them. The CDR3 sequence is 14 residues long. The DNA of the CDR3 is TGTGCCATCAGTGAGTTACACTATAATTCACCCCTCCACTTT. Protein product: CAISELHYNSPLHF.

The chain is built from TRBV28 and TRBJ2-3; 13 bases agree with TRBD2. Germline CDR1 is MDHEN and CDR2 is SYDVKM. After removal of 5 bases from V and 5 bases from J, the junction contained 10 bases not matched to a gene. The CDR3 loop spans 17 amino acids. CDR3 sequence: CASSPILAGGPKDTQYF. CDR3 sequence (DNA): TGTGCCAGCAGTCCTATACTAGCGGGAGGGCCAAAAGATACGCAGTATTTT. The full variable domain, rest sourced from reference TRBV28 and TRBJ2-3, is DVKVTQSSRYLVKRTGEKVFLECVQDMDHENMFWYRQDPGLGLRLIYFSYDVKMKEKGDIPEGYSVSREKKERFSLILESASTNQTSMYLCASSPILAGGPKDTQYFGPGTRLTVL.

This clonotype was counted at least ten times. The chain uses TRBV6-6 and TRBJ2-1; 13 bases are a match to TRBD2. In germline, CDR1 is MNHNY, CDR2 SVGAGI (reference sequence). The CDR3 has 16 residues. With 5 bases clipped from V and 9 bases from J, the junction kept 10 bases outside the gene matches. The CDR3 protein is CASSQGLAGDIGEQFF. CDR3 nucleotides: TGTGCCAGCAGTCAAGGACTAGCGGGAGATATCGGTGAGCAGTTCTTC.

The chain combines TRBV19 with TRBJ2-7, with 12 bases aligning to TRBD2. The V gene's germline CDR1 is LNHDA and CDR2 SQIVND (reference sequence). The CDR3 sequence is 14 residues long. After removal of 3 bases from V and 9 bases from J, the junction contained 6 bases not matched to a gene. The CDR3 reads CASSMGLAGPGQYF. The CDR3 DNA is TGTGCCAGTAGTATGGGACTAGCGGGTCCCGGGCAGTACTTC. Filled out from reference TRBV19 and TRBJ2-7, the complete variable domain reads DGGITQSPKYLFRKEGQNVTLSCEQNLNHDAMYWYRQDPGQGLRLIYYSQIVNDFQKGDIAEGYSVSREKKESFPLTVTSAQKNPTAFYLCASSMGLAGPGQYFGPGTRLTVT.

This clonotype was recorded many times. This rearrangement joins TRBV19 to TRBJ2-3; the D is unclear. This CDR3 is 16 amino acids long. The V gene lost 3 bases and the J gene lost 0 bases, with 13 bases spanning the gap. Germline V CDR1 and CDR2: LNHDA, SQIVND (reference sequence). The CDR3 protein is CASSMPSPFSTDTQYF. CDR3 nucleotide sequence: TGTGCCAGTAGTATGCCCAGCCCGTTTAGCACAGATACGCAGTATTTT.